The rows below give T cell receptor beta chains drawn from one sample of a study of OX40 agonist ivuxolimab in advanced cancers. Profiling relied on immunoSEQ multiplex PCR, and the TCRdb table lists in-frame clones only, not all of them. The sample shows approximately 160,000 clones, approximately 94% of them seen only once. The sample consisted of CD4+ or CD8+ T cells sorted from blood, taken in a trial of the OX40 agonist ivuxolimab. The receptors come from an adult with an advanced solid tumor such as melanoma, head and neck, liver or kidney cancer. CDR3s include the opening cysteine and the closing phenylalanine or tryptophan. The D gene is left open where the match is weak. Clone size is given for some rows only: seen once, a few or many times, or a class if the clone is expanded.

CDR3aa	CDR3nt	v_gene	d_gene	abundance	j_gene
CASSQDWRGWQPQHF	TGCGCCAGCAGCCAAGATTGGCGGGGTTGGCAGCCCCAGCATTTT	TRBV4-1	NA	NA	TRBJ1-5
CATGLAVTDTQYF	TGTGCCACCGGACTAGCGGTCACAGATACGCAGTATTTT	TRBV7-6	TRBD2	NA	TRBJ2-3
CASSSRTGWDGNTIYF	TGTGCCAGCAGCTCCCGGACAGGGTGGGATGGAAACACCATATATTTT	TRBV11-2	TRBD1	NA	TRBJ1-3
CASSNGGGTGYNEQFF	TGTGCCAGCAGCAATGGGGGCGGGACTGGGTACAATGAGCAGTTCTTC	TRBV7-3	NA	NA	TRBJ2-1
CASSIDRDRGLLSLNTGELFF	TGTGCCAGTAGTATAGATAGGGACAGGGGGCTCCTTAGTTTAAACACCGGGGAGCTGTTTTTT	TRBV19	TRBD1	once	TRBJ2-2
CAISDQGARRETQYF	TGTGCCATCAGTGATCAGGGGGCGAGGCGAGAGACCCAGTACTTC	TRBV10-3	TRBD1	NA	TRBJ2-5
CASRRGTSSYEQYF	TGTGCCAGCAGGCGGGGAACGAGCTCCTACGAGCAGTACTTC	TRBV6-6	NA	NA	TRBJ2-7
CASSSTGGLDNSPLHF	TGCGCCAGCAGCTCGACAGGGGGCCTAGATAATTCACCCCTCCACTTT	TRBV5-1	TRBD1	NA	TRBJ1-6
CASSPTQGAGGYTF	TGTGCCAGCAGCCCGACCCAGGGGGCCGGTGGCTACACCTTC	TRBV7-9	TRBD1	NA	TRBJ1-2
CASSLGASGAYEQYF	TGCGCCAGCAGCTTGGGGGCTAGCGGCGCCTACGAGCAGTACTTC	TRBV5-1	TRBD2	NA	TRBJ2-7
CASSSGQGEQETQYF	TGCGCCAGCAGCAGCGGACAGGGGGAACAAGAGACCCAGTACTTC	TRBV5-1	TRBD1	NA	TRBJ2-5
CASAGAGGRTDTQYF	TGTGCTAGTGCGGGGGCTGGAGGGCGCACAGATACGCAGTATTTT	TRBV12-5	NA	NA	TRBJ2-3
CASIPKRWAVTGELFF	TGTGCCAGCATCCCTAAAAGATGGGCAGTTACCGGGGAGCTGTTTTTT	TRBV7-9	NA	once	TRBJ2-2
CASARGSSYEQYF	TGTGCCAGCGCGAGGGGCAGCTCCTACGAGCAGTACTTC	TRBV18	NA	NA	TRBJ2-7
CASSLRQGNYEQYF	TGTGCCAGCAGCTTGAGGCAGGGGAACTACGAGCAGTACTTC	TRBV5-4	NA	NA	TRBJ2-7
CASSLGGNTEAFF	TGTGCCAGCAGTTTGGGGGGGAACACTGAAGCTTTCTTT	TRBV28	NA	NA	TRBJ1-1
CASRPGRGVADTQYF	TGCGCCAGCAGACCAGGGAGGGGCGTAGCAGATACGCAGTATTTT	TRBV4-1	TRBD2	NA	TRBJ2-3
CASSMGEVPGQPQHF	TGTGCCAGCAGCATGGGGGAGGTCCCGGGGCAGCCCCAGCATTTT	TRBV7-9	NA	few	TRBJ1-5
CASSQDRSRANYGYTF	TGCGCCAGCAGCCAAGATCGGTCCCGAGCTAACTATGGCTACACCTTC	TRBV4-3	NA	NA	TRBJ1-2
CASSQGLLSYNEQFF	TGTGCCAGCAGCCAGGGACTACTTTCCTACAATGAGCAGTTCTTC	TRBV7-9	TRBD2	NA	TRBJ2-1
CACSQGGEQFF	TGTGCCTGTTCGCAGGGAGGTGAGCAGTTCTTC	TRBV30	NA	NA	TRBJ2-1
CASSGTTGVGYTF	TGTGCCAGCAGCGGTACTACAGGGGTTGGCTACACCTTC	TRBV6-1	TRBD1	NA	TRBJ1-2
CASSIGGGSGNTIYF	TGTGCCAGTAGTATAGGGGGGGGCTCTGGAAACACCATATATTTT	TRBV19	NA	NA	TRBJ1-3
CASSPRRGAGGNTIYF	TGTGCCAGCAGTCCGAGGAGGGGCGCGGGTGGAAACACCATATATTTT	TRBV2	NA	NA	TRBJ1-3
CASRTGHTVEQYF	TGTGCCAGCAGAACCGGACACACCGTAGAGCAGTACTTC	TRBV27	NA	NA	TRBJ2-7
CASSLGPGQGGTGELFF	TGCGCCAGCAGCTTGGGGCCGGGACAGGGAGGCACCGGGGAGCTGTTTTTT	TRBV5-1	TRBD1	NA	TRBJ2-2
CASSANSEMTQPQHF	TGCGCCAGCAGTGCGAACAGCGAGATGACTCAGCCCCAGCATTTT	TRBV10-2	NA	NA	TRBJ1-5
CASSTRGEQYF	TGTGCCAGCAGTACTCGAGGAGAGCAGTACTTC	TRBV27	NA	NA	TRBJ2-7
CASSPFKGIYGYTF	TGTGCCAGCAGCCCCTTTAAGGGAATCTATGGCTACACCTTC	TRBV7-6	NA	NA	TRBJ1-2
CAGGSFKGGYTF	TGTGCCGGGGGGAGTTTTAAGGGTGGCTACACCTTC	TRBV28	NA	NA	TRBJ1-2
CASSPRAGGESGNTIYF	TGTGCCAGCTCACCACGGGCAGGGGGAGAAAGTGGAAACACCATATATTTT	TRBV18	TRBD1	NA	TRBJ1-3
CASRGLAGRTDTQYF	TGTGCCAGCAGGGGGCTGGCAGGGCGGACAGATACGCAGTATTTT	TRBV27	NA	NA	TRBJ2-3
CASSTFKNEKLFF	TGTGCCAGCAGTACCTTCAAGAATGAAAAACTGTTTTTT	TRBV2	NA	NA	TRBJ1-4
CASSPYRSTDTQYF	TGTGCCAGCAGCCCCTACCGTAGCACAGATACGCAGTATTTT	TRBV6-1	NA	NA	TRBJ2-3
CASSLADGRYGYTF	TGCGCCAGCAGCTTGGCGGACGGACGCTATGGCTACACCTTC	TRBV5-1	NA	NA	TRBJ1-2
CASSSLSRAQETQYF	TGTGCCAGCAGTTCTCTGTCCCGGGCCCAAGAGACCCAGTACTTC	TRBV27	NA	NA	TRBJ2-5
CASSRPSSYEQYF	TGTGCCAGCAGTCGCCCGAGCTCCTACGAGCAGTACTTC	TRBV27	NA	NA	TRBJ2-7
CASFTGGFYYGYTF	TGTGCCAGCTTTACTGGGGGCTTCTACTATGGCTACACCTTC	TRBV6-1	NA	NA	TRBJ1-2
CASSPLLDREGVTEAFF	TGTGCCAGCAGTCCGCTTCTCGACAGGGAAGGAGTCACTGAAGCTTTCTTT	TRBV27	TRBD1	NA	TRBJ1-1
CASSRAGGGSYNEQFF	TGTGCCAGCAGTCGAGCCGGGGGTGGCTCCTACAATGAGCAGTTCTTC	TRBV5-6	NA	NA	TRBJ2-1
CASSRQVTDSYNSPLHF	TGCGCCAGCAGCCGCCAGGTGACGGACTCCTATAATTCACCCCTCCACTTT	TRBV4-3	NA	NA	TRBJ1-6
CASRALRPGQGPDTQYF	TGTGCCAGTAGGGCCTTAAGACCGGGACAGGGGCCAGATACGCAGTATTTT	TRBV19	TRBD1	NA	TRBJ2-3
CASSMTPQGLGTQYF	TGTGCCAGCAGCATGACCCCCCAGGGGTTAGGGACCCAGTACTTC	TRBV7-2	NA	NA	TRBJ2-5
CSVESPHNYGCTF	TGCAGCGTTGAGAGTCCGCATAACTATGGCTGCACCTTC	TRBV29-1	NA	NA	TRBJ1-2
CASSADIYEQYF	TGTGCCAGCAGCGCCGACATCTACGAGCAGTACTTC	TRBV7-2	NA	NA	TRBJ2-7
CASSFRTGGTGSAEAFF	TGTGCCAGCAGCTTCCGGACAGGGGGAACGGGGTCCGCTGAAGCTTTCTTT	TRBV9	TRBD1	NA	TRBJ1-1
CASSYRQGAAEQYF	TGTGCCAGCAGCTATAGACAGGGGGCAGCCGAGCAGTACTTC	TRBV7-2	TRBD1	NA	TRBJ2-7
CASSPTRSSYEQYF	TGTGCCAGCTCACCAACCCGCTCTTCCTACGAGCAGTACTTC	TRBV18	NA	NA	TRBJ2-7
CASSLRRTSNQPQHF	TGTGCCAGCAGTTTAAGACGTACAAGCAATCAGCCCCAGCATTTT	TRBV28	NA	NA	TRBJ1-5
CASSLTYVVWDSQLGTQYF	TGCGCCAGCAGCTTGACCTATGTAGTCTGGGACTCACAGTTGGGGACCCAGTACTTC	TRBV5-1	NA	NA	TRBJ2-5
CASSPPGRSSYNEQFF	TGTGCCAGCAGCCCTCCGGGAAGGAGCTCCTACAATGAGCAGTTCTTC	TRBV7-9	NA	NA	TRBJ2-1
CASSEHWANNQPQHF	TGTGCCAGCAGTGAACATTGGGCGAACAATCAGCCCCAGCATTTT	TRBV6-1	NA	NA	TRBJ1-5
CASSVSSQETQYF	TGTGCCAGCAGCGTAAGTAGTCAAGAGACCCAGTACTTC	TRBV9	NA	NA	TRBJ2-5